This TCR beta chain was documented in a study of T cells after yellow fever vaccination. This CDR3 is 14 amino acids long. CDR1 DFQATT and CDR2 SNEGSKA come from the germline V gene (reference sequence). Trimming shortened V by 6 bases and J by 4 bases, and 16 bases separated the two germline ends. TCR cDNA, made by 5'RACE template switching, carried an added universal primer site and UMIs. TCRdb re-called the 5' RACE reads through MiXCR, storing one row per CDR3 protein. The table has some 500,000 distinct CDR3 sequences, 13% seen once; the top ten hold roughly an eighth. J is TRBJ2-1 and V is TRBV20-1; weak D call: TRBD2 (5 bases). Sequencing was performed on PBMCs, taken on the day of the yellow fever booster vaccination. This receptor was identified in a man between 25 and 39 years old who received the YFV17D yellow fever vaccine. The CDR3 DNA reads TGCAGTGCACTAGACTCCTCTCAGTACAATGAGCAGTTCTTC. It specifies CSALDSSQYNEQFF.